The clone carrying this T cell receptor beta chain was counted between two and nine times. The antigen is unknown. The V end was cut by 5 bases, the J end by 3 bases, with 17 bases between. This CDR3 region has 15 residues. CDR1 is MNHEY and CDR2 is SVGEGT in the germline V gene. This specimen belongs to a study of type 1 regulatory T cells. Study-wide background: T-allo10 is an in vitro-generated, Tr1-enriched CD4 T cell product specific for alloantigen.

Using its own MiXCR run on the reads, TCRdb lists one record per CDR3 protein. The sample lists over 55,000 distinct CDR3 sequences; about 60% were seen once. The TCR sequence derives from a human donor in good health. V and J are TRBV6-2 or TRBV6-3 and TRBJ2-7; a possible D gene is TRBD2 (5 bases). Material: cultured T cells, either the whole culture or a sorted T cell fraction (not recorded which). Regarding subset: Tr1-enriched cell product generated in vitro against host alloantigens. CDR3 region: CASSTRGKGYYEQYF. The CDR3 coding sequence is TGTGCCAGCAGTACTCGGGGTAAAGGGTACTACGAGCAGTACTTC.